What follows describes a single TCR beta chain. The target antigen is unknown. Per germline, CDR1 LNHDA and CDR2 SQIVND (reference sequence). V dropped 11 bases and J dropped 2 bases, with 16 bases sitting between them. The CDR3 runs 14 residues. This sample was taken from a study of T cell responses to AZD1222 COVID-19 vaccine. Study-level findings and limits: It was only six AZD1222 recipients who were seropositive at baseline.

Here immunoSEQ multiplex PCR was the method, and the copy in TCRdb shows in-frame clones only, minus some. Of over 85,000 clones in the sample, 70% to 90% were seen once. V and J are TRBV19 and TRBJ1-5; no reliable D call. The sequenced sample was peripheral blood, obtained on day 0 of AZD1222 vaccination. The sequence was collected from an adult in good health. The CDR3 DNA reads TGTGCCGCAGCAGACAATGATGGCAATCAGCCCCAGCATTTT. This gives the protein CAAADNDGNQPQHF.